The 4 T cell receptor beta chains presented below share a single source sample, sequenced in a study of cytomegalovirus exposure and HLA in healthy donors. The PCR contained 60 Vbeta and 13 Jbeta primers. Sequencing used immunoSEQ multiplex PCR; TCRdb keeps in-frame clones, though not all of them. Altogether 110,000 or so clones are present, approximately 81% being singletons, with the ten largest covering less than 2.5%. The material sequenced was PBMCs. These receptors were collected from a woman aged 40 to 50 in good health and CMV-seronegative.

The rearrangement joins TRBV6-6 to TRBJ1-4; 12 bases align to TRBD1. Germline CDR1 is MNHNY and CDR2 is SVGAGI (reference sequence). There are 14 residues in the CDR3. The J segment lost 8 bases and the V segment lost 7 bases, leaving 5 bases of the junction unmatched. As DNA, the CDR3 is TGTGCCAGCATTAGGGACAGGGGGCAGGAAAAACTGTTTTTT. It yields the protein CASIRDRGQEKLFF.

This clone came up once. V is TRBV29-1 and J is TRBJ1-2, with TRBD1 identical over 10 bases. The J segment lost 3 bases and the V segment lost 6 bases, leaving 16 bases of the junction unmatched. Germline values: CDR1 SQVTM, CDR2 ANQGSEA. The length of the CDR3 is 17 residues. The CDR3 loop reads CSVRGTTGGRFDYGYTF. The CDR3 DNA reads TGCAGCGTCCGGGGTACGACAGGGGGCCGGTTTGACTATGGCTACACCTTC.

The chain recombines TRBV28 with TRBJ1-1; TRBD1 agrees at 8 bases. J was trimmed by 11 bases and V by 5 bases; bases with no gene match: 13. CDR3 size: 14 residues. Per germline, CDR1 MDHEN and CDR2 SYDVKM. The CDR3 region has the DNA TGTGCCAGCAGTCGAATACAGGGGGTATGCGCGGCTTTCTTT. This codes for CASSRIQGVCAAFF.

This clone has just a few counts. The rearrangement uses TRBV19 and TRBJ2-7; 8 positions agree with TRBD2. CDR1 and CDR2 (germline): LNHDA, SQIVND (reference sequence). The CDR3 is 15 residues long. V shed 3 bases and J 3 bases; nucleotides not matched to a gene: 7. CDR3: CASSMWAGGLYEQYF. The CDR3 DNA sequence: TGTGCCAGTAGTATGTGGGCGGGAGGCCTCTACGAGCAGTACTTC.